This section outlines one T cell receptor beta chain sequence together with its context. At least ten counts were recorded for this clonotype. Its antigen remains undetermined. Per-base qualities were not stored, and no clone one base away is much larger. TCR beta CDR3 regions were amplified from RNA transcripts. A first-round RT-PCR of the TCR CDR3 used the HTBI primer set with the Qiagen OneStep RT-PCR kit. Libraries were constructed in a second round of multiplex PCR, after which size selection and purification were carried out. Libraries were sequenced paired-end with 100 bp reads on an Illumina HiSeq2000. In the source study's methods: SOAPnuke was used to process the raw data, with reads discarded if the reads contained adapters or uncalled bases, had a mean Phred below 15, or lacked an exact constant-primer or identifier match. COPE v1.2.5 was used to merge the high-quality paired reads, and each unique nucleotide sequence was defined as a clonotype. MiTCR v1.1 was used to align clonotypes to the IMGT TRBV, TRBD and TRBJ reference segments. The analysis included only V-J combinations with a frequency above 0.0001, which together covered approximately 99% of the repertoires. A TCS score was defined as the ratio of F50 (clonal expansion) to E x V (chaos), with BLOSUM62-based TCRdist applied between CDR3 peptides within each V-J. Welch's t-statistics and random forest reduced 450 to 600 V-J features to 10 to 15, which were used in a naive Bayes classifier (R e1071). TCRdb cleaned the public reads at Q25 with fastp, built clones with MiXCR and kept in-frame beta chains. Every entry covers one CDR3 protein and lists the most common genes and DNA from its rows. TCRdb, not the original authors, processed these V and J calls. Here the sample has more than 650,000 distinct CDR3 sequences; 12% to 15% occur a single time. Of the sample, 9.5% to 13% is held by the ten largest clones.

CDR1 SGHVS and CDR2 FNYEAQ are derived from the germline V gene. Including the terminal cysteine and phenylalanine, the CDR3 comprises 15 residues. This entry keeps only the CDR3 DNA: 45 bases, framed from base 1. The junction carries 10 bases between V and J, which are trimmed by 1 base and 2 bases respectively. The sample comes from a study of T cells in Graves' hyperthyroidism and ophthalmopathy (dated by TCRdb to about 2019). The study in broad terms: Peripheral blood was collected at initial diagnosis, before any treatment. After blood sampling, hyperthyroidism patients were treated with methimazole at a starting dose of 30 mg daily, and ophthalmopathy patients were treated with high-dose intravenous methylprednisolone. The study also compared thyroid tissue and blood T-cell repertoires from about six Graves' hyperthyroidism patients. To identify TCR V-J signatures that set the groups apart, the researchers used a discovery cohort of about a hundred patients, made up of 43 with Graves' ophthalmopathy and some 55 with stable Graves' hyperthyroidism. The approximately 95 discovery patients were divided at random into training and test sets in a 7:3 ratio. The paper reports TCR Vbeta CDR3 sequencing of about 140 peripheral blood samples: under 45 ophthalmopathy, 75 to 80 hyperthyroidism and around 17 progressor patients. Prospective prediction of ophthalmopathy was tested in an independent validation cohort of 18 to 20 hyperthyroidism patients and 15 to 17 patients who later progressed to ophthalmopathy.

General conclusions and limits of the study: In cross-validation, a model built on a 13 V-J signature told ophthalmopathy apart from stable hyperthyroidism with 85% to 90% sensitivity and around 83% specificity, and in testing the same model reached 80%/75%. In validation, the model predicted progression to ophthalmopathy a median of about 5.9 months before onset, with approximately 71% sensitivity and about 72% specificity. No statistical method was used to fix the sample size in advance, and group allocation was not hidden from the investigators. Most expanded thyroid clonotypes (frequency above 0.001) were also detected in blood, suggesting blood repertoires may reflect thyroid immune responses.

Stable Graves' hyperthyroidism was defined as the absence of progression to ophthalmopathy over 18 months of follow-up. Hyperthyroidism patients were newly diagnosed, had a disease duration of under 2 months, and were aged 18 to 65 years. Patients with uncontrolled infections, other autoimmune diseases, pregnancy or lactation were excluded. Clinical symptoms, serum thyroxine and TRAb, thyroid ultrasound, and orbital computed tomography formed the basis for the diagnoses. PBMCs were isolated from approximately 10 ml of fresh peripheral blood by Ficoll-Paque density gradient centrifugation. Trizol reagent was used to extract total RNA, and RNA quality was then checked on an Agilent 2100 Bioanalyzer.

The chain employs TRBV7-6 and TRBJ2-3; the D gene is unclear. The clonotype originates from a young woman with Graves' hyperthyroidism. What was sequenced was blood. The bases read TGTGCCAGCAGCTTAGTCGACGGACCCACAGATACGCAGTATTTT. This gives the protein CASSLVDGPTDTQYF. Extended through the reference TRBV7-6 and TRBJ2-3 proteins, this CDR3 yields the full variable domain: GAGVSQSPRYKVTKRGQDVALRCDPISGHVSLYWYRQALGQGPEFLTYFNYEAQQDKSGLPNDRFSAERPEGSISTLTIQRTEQRDSAMYRCASSLVDGPTDTQYFGPGTRLTVL.